The clone carrying this T cell receptor (beta chain) was detected a few times. Its antigen remains unknown. Germline CDR1 MNHEY, CDR2 SVGAGI. J was trimmed by 6 bases and V by 2 bases; bases with no gene match: 6. The CDR3 has 15 amino acids. The data stem from a study of T-cell reconstitution after alpha-beta-depleted transplantation in children. Study results and limitations: T-cell counts and diversity were attributed mostly to newly produced T cells one year after transplant. At day 60, the high TCRbeta diversity found in some patients originated from recipient T cells and thymic progenitors that had survived. Expanded clones from the graft, numbering several hundred, reportedly supplied alpha-beta T cells about two months after transplant.

Molecular barcoding with unique molecular identifiers was used for the TCRbeta library. Using its own MiXCR run on the PCR reads, TCRdb lists one record per CDR3 protein. The sample comprises 450,000 to 550,000 distinct CDR3 sequences, 11% of which are singletons, and 14% rests with the top ten. The sequence was collected from a female patient under 10 years old who had a stem cell transplant for aplastic anemia, so the T cells may come from the graft donor. The chain carries TRBV6-5 and TRBJ1-5; 8 bases fit TRBD1. Sequencing used PBMCs, mostly from graft donor cells, obtained 180 days after TCRalphabeta/CD19-depleted stem cell transplant. In DNA form, the CDR3 reads TGTGCCAGCAGTTACACGGACAGGGAGGGTCAGCCCCAGCATTTT. It yields the protein CASSYTDREGQPQHF.